Detailed here is one TCR beta chain. The CDR3 totals 17 residues. The junction had 12 bases not matched to a gene; V was cut back by 1 base and J by 5 bases. Per the germline V gene, CDR1 is SGHNT and CDR2 is YENEEA. The data originate from a study of Graves' ophthalmopathy and Graves' hyperthyroidism. As the template, RNA transcripts were used to amplify TCR beta CDR3 regions. Following a first-round RT-PCR that used HTBI primers, a second-round multiplex PCR was carried out. TCRdb used MiXCR to reprocess the multiplex PCR reads, holding one entry per CDR3 protein. This sample carries approximately 700,000 distinct CDR3 sequences, more than 40% of them seen once, and the ten largest clones take 2.5% to 3.5%. Presentation of ophthalmopathy in the donors involved moderate-to-severe activity, CAS ≥3, NOSPECS ≥4 and a duration under 3 months. PBMCs came from 10 ml of fresh peripheral blood.

The clonotype comes from an adult man with Graves' ophthalmopathy. The sample taken for sequencing was peripheral blood. The chain couples TRBV11-3 to TRBJ2-5; 8 bases are shared with TRBD2. As DNA, the CDR3 is TGTGCCAGCAGCTTAGGGACTGTAGCGGGGAGCGAGGAGACCCAGTACTTC. It translates to CASSLGTVAGSEETQYF.